This T cell receptor beta chain came from a study of T cell repertoires in cytomegalovirus infection. Study-level background: HLA-B-restricted CMV epitopes that are well studied, plus recently identified HLA-C-restricted ones, were used by the study. CMV infection together with matching HLA type was indicated by public TCR beta signatures.

As concerns this clonotype: Its specificity is unknown.

Regarding the study as a whole: HLA-C-restricted, CMV-specific TCR beta clonotypes were dominant ex vivo. Cumulative public TCR beta family frequency identified CMV carriers with the relevant HLA.

With 4 bases removed from V and 2 bases from J, the gap between germline ends came to 15 bases. The germline V gene has CDR1 MNHEY and CDR2 SMNVEV (reference sequence). This CDR3 comprises 16 residues. MiXCR was run by TCRdb on the reads, yielding one entry per CDR3 protein. The sample records about 700,000 distinct CDR3 sequences, around a third being singletons. Sample: cultured PBMCs, taken from culture after CMV antigen stimulation. The rearrangement joins TRBV27 to TRBJ2-1; either TRBD1 or TRBD2 may fit D (5 bases each). This TCR was recovered from a human donor in good health (CMV status not recorded). Some clones in this sample may be carry-over from other donors' samples. CDR3 DNA sequence: TGTGCCAGCAGTTCCGAGCCAGGGAGTACCTACAATGAGCAGTTCTTC. Translating it yields CASSSEPGSTYNEQFF.